Sequencing of this T cell receptor beta chain was carried out in a study of cytomegalovirus exposure and HLA in healthy donors. Findings of the study overall: Upon later analysis, HLA-associated TCR beta chains proved more clonally expanded than other, equally common chains. It emerged from a later analysis that several of the most significant clusters appeared to be linked to common viral pathogens.

For this clone: Its antigen remains unidentified.

A multiplex PCR was run with 60 Vbeta primers and 13 Jbeta primers. Original data processing: About 88 million unique TCR beta chains, about 11 million of them shared, were counted by a later analysis. Sequencing was performed with immunoSEQ multiplex PCR; in TCRdb, only in-frame clones are kept and a portion is missing. Clone size and the V and J calls come from that table; the DNA yielded D and trimming. Counted here are 150,000 or so clones, almost 80% occurring once; the ten biggest clones make up 6.5% to 8%. The TCR sequence derives from a woman between 35 and 50 years old in good health and CMV-seropositive. Sequencing was done on a sample of PBMCs.

CDR3 sequence reads: CASSFDGQGGNQPQHF. Here the CDR3 DNA reads TGCGCCAGCAGCTTTGACGGACAGGGCGGCAATCAGCCCCAGCATTTT. The rearrangement links TRBV5-1 to TRBJ1-5; TRBD1 aligns across 8 bases. The CDR3 extends over 16 amino acids. The V segment lost 2 bases and the J segment 2 bases; nucleotides outside the gene matches: 6. CDR1 is SGHRS, CDR2 YFSETQ, per germline.